This TCR beta chain came from a study of blood T cell repertoires in COVID-19. Repertoires were generated with immunoSEQ multiplex PCR, while TCRdb's copy carries only in-frame clones and drops some. The sample carries about 270,000 clones, approximately 86% recorded once. The CDR3 runs to 18 residues. Trimming at V came to 0 bases and at J to 0 bases, leaving 3 bases not matched to a gene. Germline assignment: CDR1 SGHRS and CDR2 YFSETQ. This receptor was identified in a man aged 40-50 years with active or convalescent COVID-19. The rearrangement links TRBV5-1 to TRBJ2-2, with 12 bases identical to TRBD2. The sequenced sample was peripheral blood. In DNA form, the CDR3 reads TGCGCCAGCAGCTTGGAACTAGCGGGAGGCACGAACACCGGGGAGCTGTTTTTT. Amino acids: CASSLELAGGTNTGELFF.